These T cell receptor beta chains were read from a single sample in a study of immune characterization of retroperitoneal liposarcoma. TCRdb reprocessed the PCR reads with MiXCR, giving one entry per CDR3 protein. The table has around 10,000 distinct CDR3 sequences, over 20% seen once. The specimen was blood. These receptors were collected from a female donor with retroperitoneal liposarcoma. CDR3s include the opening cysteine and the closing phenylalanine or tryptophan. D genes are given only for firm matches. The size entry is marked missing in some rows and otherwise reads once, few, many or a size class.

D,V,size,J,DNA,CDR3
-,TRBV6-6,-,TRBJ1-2,TGTGCCAGCACTAGTGGGAACTATGGCTACACCTTC,CASTSGNYGYTF
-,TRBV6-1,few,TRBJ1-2,TGTGCCAGCAGCGGGGGCGCTGACTATGGCTACACCTTC,CASSGGADYGYTF
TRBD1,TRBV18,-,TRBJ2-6,TGTGCCAGCTCACCACCGGGACAGGGGGCTGTTGGGGCCAACGTCCTGACTTTC,CASSPPGQGAVGANVLTF
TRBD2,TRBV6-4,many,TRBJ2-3,TGTGCCAGCAGTGACTCGGCTAGCGGGAGCGCAGATACGCAGTATTTT,CASSDSASGSADTQYF
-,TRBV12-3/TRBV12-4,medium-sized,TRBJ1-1,TGTGCCAGCAGTCCGGGACACTCGAACACTGAAGCTTTCTTT,CASSPGHSNTEAFF
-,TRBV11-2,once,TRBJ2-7,TGTGCCAGCAGCTACTTCTACGAGCAGTACTTC,CASSYFYEQYF
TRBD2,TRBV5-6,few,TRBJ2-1,TGTGCCAGCAGCTTGCACAGCGGGGGGCCGAATGAGCAGTTCTTC,CASSLHSGGPNEQFF
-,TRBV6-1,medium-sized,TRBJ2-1,TGTGCCAGCAGTGTTGGTAGAGGGCAGGGGTCCAATGAGCAGTTCTTC,CASSVGRGQGSNEQFF
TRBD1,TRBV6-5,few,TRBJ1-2,TGTGCCAGCAGTTACTCGTTGGGACAGGGGTCCGGCTACACCTTC,CASSYSLGQGSGYTF
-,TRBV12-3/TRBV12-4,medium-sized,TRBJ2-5,TGTGCCAGCAGTTTATGGGCCCAAGAGACCCAGTACTTC,CASSLWAQETQYF
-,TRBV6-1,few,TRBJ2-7,TGTGCCAGCAGTGAAGCATACTGGCCCGAGCAGTACTTC,CASSEAYWPEQYF
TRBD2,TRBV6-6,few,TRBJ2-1,TGTGCCAGCAGCCACCTAGCGGGAGTGGCCAACAATGAGCAGTTCTTC,CASSHLAGVANNEQFF
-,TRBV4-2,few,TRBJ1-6,TGTGCCAGCAGCCAAGCAGACAGCCTCAATGATTATTCACCCCTCCACTTT,CASSQADSLNDYSPLHF
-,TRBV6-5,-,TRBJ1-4,TGTGCCAGCAGTTACTCGGCGTCGGCCGGTAATGAAAAACTGTTTTTT,CASSYSASAGNEKLFF
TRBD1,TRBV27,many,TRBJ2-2,TGTGCCAGCAGCCGACAGGGGGGGTATGTGGCCGGGGAGCTGTTTTTT,CASSRQGGYVAGELFF
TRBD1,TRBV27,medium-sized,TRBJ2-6,TGTGCCAGCAGTTCCTCCCTAGGGACAGAGAACTCTGGGGCCAACGTCCTGACTTTC,CASSSSLGTENSGANVLTF
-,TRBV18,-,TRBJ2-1,TGTGCCAGCTCACCACCATCCGGGGGCCCCTACAATGAGCAGTTCTTC,CASSPPSGGPYNEQFF
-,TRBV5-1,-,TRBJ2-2,TGCGCCAGCAGCTTGGTTGAAATCGGGGAGCTGTTTTTT,CASSLVEIGELFF
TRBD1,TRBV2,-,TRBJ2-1,TGTGCCAGCAGTGAGGACGGACAGGCCGTATTGCTTAACAATGAGCAGTTCTTC,CASSEDGQAVLLNNEQFF
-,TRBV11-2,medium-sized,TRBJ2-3,TGTGCCAGCATGTGGGGGAGTTCAGATACGCAGTATTTT,CASMWGSSDTQYF
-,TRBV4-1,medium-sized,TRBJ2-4,TGCGCCAGCAGCCACGGGACATTAGCCAAAAACATTCAGTACTTC,CASSHGTLAKNIQYF
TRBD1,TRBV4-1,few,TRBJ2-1,TGCGCCAGCAGCCAACCCGGGACAGTTTACAATGAGCAGTTCTTC,CASSQPGTVYNEQFF
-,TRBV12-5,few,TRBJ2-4,TGTGCTAGTGGTTTGGGAAGGTCACTCTTAGCCAAAAACATTCAGTACTTC,CASGLGRSLLAKNIQYF
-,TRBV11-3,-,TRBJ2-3,TGTGCCAGCAGCTTAGGGGGCACAGATACGCAGTATTTT,CASSLGGTDTQYF
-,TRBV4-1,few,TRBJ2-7,TGCGCCAGCAGCCAAGAGTCCCTAAAGTCCTACGAGCAGTACTTC,CASSQESLKSYEQYF
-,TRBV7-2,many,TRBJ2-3,TGTGCCAGCAGCTTAGGGGTCAGAGATACGCAGTATTTT,CASSLGVRDTQYF
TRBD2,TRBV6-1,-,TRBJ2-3,TGTGCCAGCAGTCTTAGCGGGGGGGCATCAGATACGCAGTATTTT,CASSLSGGASDTQYF
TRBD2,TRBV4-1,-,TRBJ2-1,TGTGCCAGCAGCCGACTCCTAGCGGGAGCGGAAGGGGATGAGCAGTTCTTC,CASSRLLAGAEGDEQFF
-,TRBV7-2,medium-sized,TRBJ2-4,TGTGCCAGCAGCTGGACAGACAATCTAAACATTCAGTACTTC,CASSWTDNLNIQYF
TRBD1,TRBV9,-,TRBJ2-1,TGTGCCAGCAGCGTAGAGGACAGGGGGAGCTCCTACAATGAGCAGTTCTTC,CASSVEDRGSSYNEQFF
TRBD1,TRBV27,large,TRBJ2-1,TGTGCCAGCAGCAAAAGGACAGGGGGCTACTACAATGAGCAGTTCTTC,CASSKRTGGYYNEQFF
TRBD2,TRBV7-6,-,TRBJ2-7,TGTGCCAGCAGCCCTGCGACTAGCGGAGGGAACTACGAGCAGTACTTC,CASSPATSGGNYEQYF
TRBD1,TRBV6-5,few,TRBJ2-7,TGTGCCAGCAGTTATAAGGACAGGGGGGGTTTCGAGCAGTACTTC,CASSYKDRGGFEQYF
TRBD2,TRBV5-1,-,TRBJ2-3,TGCGCCAGCAGCCTTGGGACTAGCCGGGGTATTACAGATACGCAGTATTTT,CASSLGTSRGITDTQYF
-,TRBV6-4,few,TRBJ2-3,TGTGCCAGCAGTGAACACGAGACAGATACGCAGTATTTT,CASSEHETDTQYF
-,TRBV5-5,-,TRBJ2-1,TGTGCCAGCAGCTTGGGTAGCTCCTCCTCCTACAATGAGCAGTTCTTC,CASSLGSSSSYNEQFF
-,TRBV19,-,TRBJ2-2,TGTGCCAGTAGTATGACCTCCACCGGGGAGCTGTTTTTT,CASSMTSTGELFF
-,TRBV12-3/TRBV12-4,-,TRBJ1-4,TGTGCCAGCAGTTTCCCCCGCGCCAAACTGTTTTTT,CASSFPRAKLFF
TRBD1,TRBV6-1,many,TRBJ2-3,TGTGCCAGCAGTGAAGGACAGGGGGCGTATAGCACAGATACGCAGTATTTT,CASSEGQGAYSTDTQYF
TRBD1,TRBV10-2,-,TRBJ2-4,TGCGCCAGTACGGACAGGGGGCGCCCCAAAAACATTCAGTACTTC,CASTDRGRPKNIQYF
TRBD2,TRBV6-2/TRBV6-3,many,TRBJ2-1,TGTGCCAGCAGTTACTCTAGCGGGGCCTACAATGAGCAGTTCTTC,CASSYSSGAYNEQFF
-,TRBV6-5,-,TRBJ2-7,TGTGCCAGCAGTTACTCGTTGCGGGGCAGCACCTACGAGCAGTACTTC,CASSYSLRGSTYEQYF
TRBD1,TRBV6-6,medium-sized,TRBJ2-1,TGTGCCAGCAGTTACGGACAGGGGGGTGTTAATGAGCAGTTCTTC,CASSYGQGGVNEQFF
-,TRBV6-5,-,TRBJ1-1,TGTGCCACATCCCGAGGTAGGGGTGAAGCTTTCTTT,CATSRGRGEAFF